A selection of T cell receptor beta chains follows, all from one sample in a study of T cell repertoires in cytomegalovirus infection. TCRdb re-analysed the reads in MiXCR, keeping a single row per CDR3 protein. The top ten clones hold approximately 8% of a sample with over 100,000 distinct CDR3 sequences, approximately 17% of them seen once. Input material: PBMCs. The receptors come from a human donor in good health (CMV status not recorded). Some clones in this sample may be carry-over from other donors' samples. CDR3s include the opening cysteine and the closing phenylalanine or tryptophan. D genes are given only for firm matches. Rows may omit the clone size; those that give it use once, few, many or a size class.

TRBV3-1	TRBJ2-1	-	-	TGTGCCAGCAGCCACTCAGGGGAAGGGTACAATGAGCAGTTCTTC	CASSHSGEGYNEQFF
TRBV12-3/TRBV12-4	TRBJ1-3	-	-	TGTGTCAGCAGTTTTTGGGGGGGAGAAAACACCATATATTTT	CVSSFWGGENTIYF
TRBV7-2	TRBJ1-6	-	many	TGTGCCAGCAGCTTAGCCATGAGGAATTCACCCCTCCACTTT	CASSLAMRNSPLHF
TRBV7-8	TRBJ2-7	-	many	TGTGCCAGCAGCTTCGACAAGACTTACGAGCAGTACTTC	CASSFDKTYEQYF
TRBV6-5	TRBJ1-1	-	-	TGTGCCAGCAGTTACTTTGAGGGCAAAGCTTTCTTT	CASSYFEGKAFF
TRBV29-1	TRBJ2-3	-	few	TGCAGCGTTTCCGGCCCCGGTTCTGATACGCAGTATTTT	CSVSGPGSDTQYF
TRBV7-2	TRBJ1-5	-	few	TGTGCCAGCAGACCCGGGACCGTTAATCAGCCCCAGCATTTT	CASRPGTVNQPQHF
TRBV7-9	TRBJ1-2	-	many	TGTGCCAGCAGCTCAGGGTTTCGCTATGGCTACACCTTC	CASSSGFRYGYTF
TRBV7-8	TRBJ1-5	TRBD1	many	TGTGCCAGCAGCCTGGTCAGGGGGAATCAGCCCCAGCATTTT	CASSLVRGNQPQHF
TRBV4-3	TRBJ1-2	TRBD1	-	TGCGCCAGCAGCTTACAGGGGAGGGGTGGCTACACCTTC	CASSLQGRGGYTF
TRBV28	TRBJ1-2	-	-	TGTGCCAGCAGCCGACTATTCAGGGCTAACTATGGCTACACCTTC	CASSRLFRANYGYTF
TRBV19	TRBJ2-5	TRBD1	few	TGTGCCAGTAGGGTCGGACAGGGGGCTTCGGAGACCCAGTACTTC	CASRVGQGASETQYF
TRBV12-5	TRBJ2-3	-	-	TGTGCTATTTACAACTCCAGGGAACAGGGAGTCACAGATACGCAGTATTTT	CAIYNSREQGVTDTQYF
TRBV7-2	TRBJ2-4	-	many	TGTGCCAGCAGCTTACGCGGCATTCAGTACTTC	CASSLRGIQYF
TRBV6-5	TRBJ1-2	TRBD1	-	TGTGCCAGCAGTCCCCTTTCGACAGGGCCCAACTATGGCTACACCTTC	CASSPLSTGPNYGYTF
TRBV12-3/TRBV12-4	TRBJ1-4	TRBD1	many	TGTGCCAGCAGTTCCACCAGGGGGGAATATAAACTGTTTTTT	CASSSTRGEYKLFF
TRBV6-2/TRBV6-3	TRBJ1-5	-	-	TGTGCCAGCAGTTACATTGGGGATCAGCCCCAGCATTTT	CASSYIGDQPQHF
TRBV10-3	TRBJ2-3	TRBD2	-	TGTGCCATCAGCGCTAGCGGGGCAACAGATACGCAGTATTTT	CAISASGATDTQYF
TRBV7-9	TRBJ1-1	-	-	TGTGCCAGCAGCTTAGCTTCCGGGAGGAACACTGAAGCTTTCTTT	CASSLASGRNTEAFF
TRBV20-1	TRBJ1-5	-	-	TGCAGTGCTAGAGAAAGAAGCAGGAGCAATAAGCCCCAGCATTTT	CSARERSRSNKPQHF
TRBV12-3/TRBV12-4	TRBJ1-1	-	-	TGTGCCAGCAGGCAGGGGTTCACTGAAGCTTTCTTT	CASRQGFTEAFF
TRBV2	TRBJ1-5	-	few	TGTGCCAGCAGTGAAGGGCCTGTCGGGCAGCCCCAGCATTTT	CASSEGPVGQPQHF
TRBV7-2	TRBJ2-5	-	many	TGTGCCAGCAGCCCCGGGGACCGCTACCAAGAGACCCAGTACTTC	CASSPGDRYQETQYF
TRBV11-2	TRBJ2-2	-	-	TGTGCCAGCAGCCCGTCATCAATGCTGTTTTTT	CASSPSSMLFF
TRBV7-2	TRBJ1-6	-	many	TGTGCCAGCAGCCAGTCCCCCGAGGGGGGCCCCCTCCACTTT	CASSQSPEGGPLHF
TRBV7-2	TRBJ2-5	-	many	TGTGCCAGCAGCTTAGATGGAGTCCCCCAAGAGACCCAGTACTTC	CASSLDGVPQETQYF
TRBV7-2	TRBJ2-5	TRBD1	many	TGTGCCAGCAGCATACAGGGGGGCGGGGTAGAGACCCAGTACTTC	CASSIQGGGVETQYF
TRBV25-1	TRBJ2-5	-	few	TGTGCCAGCAGTGAATGGGAAGGGAGAGAGACCCAGTACTTC	CASSEWEGRETQYF
TRBV7-9	TRBJ1-6	-	few	TGTGCCAGCCGTCCGTTGACGGGGATGGATTCACCCCTCCACTTT	CASRPLTGMDSPLHF
TRBV7-2	TRBJ1-3	-	many	TGTGCCAGCAGCTCGGGGACGGGATCTGGAAACACCATATATTTT	CASSSGTGSGNTIYF
TRBV7-3	TRBJ2-2	-	many	TGTGCCAGCAGCCCTAGGGCCGCGGTGGCCGGGGAGCTGTTTTTT	CASSPRAAVAGELFF
TRBV7-2	TRBJ2-7	TRBD2	many	TGTGCCAGCAGCGTTAGCGGGGTCTACGAGCAGTACTTC	CASSVSGVYEQYF
TRBV7-2	TRBJ1-5	-	many	TGTGCCAGCAGCTTAGAGGGGATTAGCAATCAGCCCCAGCATTTT	CASSLEGISNQPQHF
TRBV5-5	TRBJ1-5	TRBD1	many	TGTGCCAGCAGCTGGGGACAGGGAAGGCAGCCCCAGCATTTT	CASSWGQGRQPQHF
TRBV11-2	TRBJ2-7	-	few	TGTGCCAGCAGGGGAAACCGGGACGGTCACGTATACGAGCAGTACTTC	CASRGNRDGHVYEQYF
TRBV28	TRBJ2-5	TRBD1	few	TGTGCCAGCAGTTTATCTCGGACAGGGAAGGAAGAGACCCAGTACTTC	CASSLSRTGKEETQYF
TRBV7-2	TRBJ2-7	TRBD1	many	TGTGCCAGCAGCTCCCGGGACAGTACCTACGAGCAGTACTTC	CASSSRDSTYEQYF
TRBV7-9	TRBJ2-3	-	many	TGTGCCAGCAGCTTAGGGACAGTGAACACAGATACGCAGTATTTT	CASSLGTVNTDTQYF
TRBV28	TRBJ2-1	-	-	TGTGCCAGCAGTTCGAGACGCAGGGAGTGGGTTTACAATGAGCAGTTCTTC	CASSSRRREWVYNEQFF
TRBV7-3	TRBJ2-7	TRBD1	-	TGTGCCAGCAGCGGGACAGGGGGGTACGAGCAGTACTTC	CASSGTGGYEQYF
TRBV7-2	TRBJ2-5	-	-	TGTGCCAGCAGCTTAGGGGGCAGGGTGGGGGAGACCCAGTACTTC	CASSLGGRVGETQYF
TRBV20-1	TRBJ1-5	-	-	TGCAGTGCTAGTCCCTCAAGGCAGCCCCAGCATTTT	CSASPSRQPQHF
TRBV24-1	TRBJ1-4	-	-	TGTGCCACCAGTCCCTCCGGGGACGGTGAAAAACTGTTTTTT	CATSPSGDGEKLFF
TRBV6-5	TRBJ2-3	TRBD2	-	TGTGCCAGCAGTTATGGACTAGCGGGCGTCACAGATACGCAGTATTTT	CASSYGLAGVTDTQYF
TRBV12-5	TRBJ1-1	-	many	TGTGCTAGTGCCCGACGAGGGCCACGGGGATTGGGAAGTGAAGCTTTCTTT	CASARRGPRGLGSEAFF
TRBV7-2	TRBJ2-1	TRBD2	many	TGTGCCAGCAGCTTCTCTAGCGGGGGGGCCCCATTTGATCAGTTCTTC	CASSFSSGGAPFDQFF
TRBV5-1	TRBJ1-3	-	-	TGCGCCAGCAGCTTGGACGGGGGCGTTGGAAACACCATATATTTT	CASSLDGGVGNTIYF
TRBV28	TRBJ1-4	TRBD1	few	TGTGCCAGCAGTTCCGGGACAGGAGGGACTGAAAAACTGTTTTTT	CASSSGTGGTEKLFF
TRBV6-1	TRBJ1-1	-	few	TGTGCCATACAAAGAAGTACACTAAACACTGAAGCTTTCTTT	CAIQRSTLNTEAFF